This TCR beta chain was sequenced in a study of long-term antiretroviral therapy in people with HIV. Study-wide context: Earliest sampling preceded the 2015 immediate-ART recommendation by about a decade. Study findings and constraints: Controls showed broader CDR3 length ranges than did the HIV repertoires. Clonotypes expanded prior to ART showed repertoire dominance at all sampled time points.

A note on this clone: Antigen specificity is unknown.

An immunoSEQ assay, version v3.0, was performed at survey level. Per-sample sequencing targets were about 35,000-50,000 T-cell genomes. Here immunoSEQ multiplex PCR was the method, and the copy in TCRdb shows in-frame clones only, minus some. The data hold about 22,000 clones, with more than 70% observed a single time. The CDR3 length is 13 residues. V lost 2 bases, J lost 7 bases, and 6 bases lay in between. Germline values: CDR1 SGHTA, CDR2 FQGNSA. The gene calls are TRBV7-2 and TRBJ1-6; D gene ambiguous. Sequencing used unsorted PBMCs, obtained 1.3 years after starting antiretroviral therapy. The origin of this receptor is a man aged 60 to 75 with HIV. CDR3 in DNA: TGTGCCAGCAGCTTACGCATGAATTCACCCCTCCACTTT. Protein sequence: CASSLRMNSPLHF.